This TCR beta chain was found in a study of shared clonotypes between healthy human individuals. Notes on the study in general: About 5% of naive CD4 clonotypes were common to a few donors. Clonotypes shared by all four donors outscored non-shared clonotypes in generation probability.

Comment on this clone: Its antigen remains unknown.

Using immunoSEQ multiplex PCR, the repertoire was profiled, and TCRdb retains in-frame clones only, with some absent. The table shows 2 million to 2.5 million clones, with about nine tenths occurring only once. With 5 bases removed from V and 2 bases from J, the gap between germline ends came to 16 bases. Germline-derived CDR1 and CDR2 are SGHTA and FQGNSA. The CDR3 runs to 16 residues. This TCR came from a man younger than 30 in good health. Some clones in this sample may be carry-over from other donors' samples. The source material was naive CD4+ T cells from PBMCs. Subset here: CD45RA+ positively selected. The rearrangement joins TRBV7-2 to TRBJ1-3, with D perhaps matching TRBD1 (6 bases). CDR3 sequence (DNA): TGTGCCAGCAGCAGTTACAGGGTGAATGCTGGAAACACCATATATTTT. Translated, it gives CASSSYRVNAGNTIYF. Supplemented by reference TRBV7-2 and TRBJ1-3, the full variable domain reads GAGVSQSPSNKVTEKGKDVELRCDPISGHTALYWYRQSLGQGLEFLIYFQGNSAPDKSGLPSDRFSAERTGGSVSTLTIQRTQQEDSAVYLCASSSYRVNAGNTIYFGEGSWLTVV.